One sample yielded the 21 T cell receptor beta chains listed below, sequenced in a study of vaccination and CD4 T cells after COVID-19. The sample's treatment: roughly ten-day PBMC culture with coronavirus spike peptide pools or control peptides (ViraFEST assay). The antigens these receptors bind are not known. Cultured CD4+ T cell DNA underwent sequencing with the Oncomine TCR Beta short-read assay. Each CDR3 protein is one row after TCRdb ran MiXCR on the PCR reads. The data contain some 22,000 distinct CDR3 sequences, around 62% of them singletons. The sample consisted of CD4+ T cells from blood, cultured in vitro, taken before SARS-CoV-2 vaccination. The receptor set was obtained from a human donor who received a COVID-19 vaccine.

This chain links TRBV5-4 with TRBJ1-2, with 7 bases matching TRBD1. This CDR3 comprises 13 residues. Unmatched junction bases numbered 1, after V lost 3 bases and J lost 2 bases. Germline loops: CDR1 SGHNT, CDR2 YYREEE (reference sequence). This chain's CDR3 is CASSSTGNYGYTF. CDR3 nucleotide sequence: TGTGCCAGCAGCTCGACAGGGAACTATGGCTACACCTTC.

The V gene is TRBV20-1, the J gene TRBJ1-1; D possibly corresponds to TRBD1 (5 bases). The CDR3 length is 15 residues. In germline, CDR1 is DFQATT, CDR2 SNEGSKA (reference sequence). V was trimmed by 0 bases and J by 1 base, leaving 12 bases between them. CDR3 region: CSARDLGTENTEAFF. CDR3 in DNA: TGCAGTGCTAGAGATCTCGGGACGGAGAACACTGAAGCTTTCTTT.

There are a few counts of this clonotype. The chain carries TRBV11-3 and TRBJ2-2, with TRBD1 matching over 9 bases. The length of the CDR3 is 16 residues. V dropped 5 bases and J dropped 5; count of bases not matched to a gene: 9. The germline V gene has CDR1 SGHNT and CDR2 YENEEA. CDR3: CASSLLTGGETGELFF. The CDR3 DNA follows: TGTGCCAGCAGCCTCCTGACAGGGGGGGAGACCGGGGAGCTGTTTTTT.

The chain links TRBV6-1 to TRBJ1-6; the match to TRBD1 covers 7 bases. The CDR3 is made up of 13 amino acids. The V and J ends lost 3 bases and 7 bases, in that order; junction bases with no gene match: 0. The germline gives CDR1 MNHNS, CDR2 SASEGT. CDR3 DNA: TGTGCCAGCAGTGACAGGGGGAATTCACCCCTCCACTTT. Protein product: CASSDRGNSPLHF.

J is TRBJ2-7 and V is TRBV14, with 9 bases lining up with TRBD1. The germline V gene encodes CDR1 SGHDN and CDR2 FVKESK. Trimming cost V 4 bases and J 2 bases; bases outside gene matches: 3. This CDR3 spans 14 amino acids. The CDR3 spells CASSRRTGAYEQYF. CDR3 nucleotide sequence: TGTGCCAGCAGCCGCAGGACAGGGGCCTACGAGCAGTACTTC.

V is TRBV7-2 and J is TRBJ2-3; TRBD2 might be the D (6 bases). The CDR3 contains 13 residues. Germline assignment: CDR1 SGHTA and CDR2 FQGNSA. With 1 base removed from V and 5 bases from J, the gap between germline ends came to 7 bases. This CDR3 reads CASSLGRGDTQYF. CDR3 in DNA: TGTGCCAGCAGCTTAGGGAGGGGAGATACGCAGTATTTT.

V is TRBV7-9 and J is TRBJ1-1, with D hard to call. The CDR3 extends over 17 amino acids. CDR1 SEHNR and CDR2 FQNEAQ come from the germline V gene (reference sequence). Trimming removed 4 bases from V and 4 bases from J, with 22 bases in between. CDR3: CASSSSGKASRGTEAFF. CDR3 sequence (DNA): TGTGCCAGCAGCTCGTCCGGGAAGGCATCGCGGGGCACTGAAGCTTTCTTT.

The table lists this clonotype with a count of one. The rearrangement links TRBV2 to TRBJ2-1, with TRBD1 as a possible D gene (7 bases). V was clipped by 4 bases and J by 7 bases, with 17 bases between them. There are 15 residues in the CDR3. Per the germline V gene, CDR1 is SNHLY and CDR2 is FYNNEI. The CDR3 loop reads CASSVDRRVWNEQFF. The DNA for the CDR3 is TGTGCCAGCAGTGTGGACAGGAGGGTCTGGAATGAGCAGTTCTTC. Complete variable domain (other parts from reference TRBV2 and TRBJ2-1): EPEVTQTPSHQVTQMGQEVILRCVPISNHLYFYWYRQILGQKVEFLVSFYNNEISEKSEIFDDQFSVERPDGSNFTLKIRSTKLEDSAMYFCASSVDRRVWNEQFFGPGTRLTVL.

This clonotype was seen a handful of times. The chain carries TRBV12-3 or TRBV12-4 and TRBJ1-1; D gene uncertain. This CDR3 comprises 14 residues. V gave up 1 base and J gave up 0 bases, with 6 bases separating them. CDR3 amino acids: CASSLVDMNTEAFF. The CDR3 DNA reads as TGTGCCAGCAGTTTAGTGGATATGAACACTGAAGCTTTCTTT.

CDR3 protein: CASSLRVQNTEAFF. CDR3 bases: TGTGCCAGCAGCTTAAGGGTACAGAACACTGAAGCTTTCTTT. J is TRBJ1-1 and V is TRBV7-2; D call uncertain. The CDR3 is made up of 14 amino acids. CDR1 and CDR2 (germline): SGHTA, FQGNSA. V was pared by 2 bases and J by 1 base, with 8 bases between.

The chain links TRBV25-1 to TRBJ2-7; 7 bases agree with TRBD1. V trimming: 4 bases; J trimming: 0 bases; junction bases outside the gene matches: 6. CDR1 and CDR2 (germline): MGHDK, SYGVNS. The CDR3 is made up of 15 amino acids. CDR3 residues: CASSGRTGSSYEQYF. CDR3 nucleotides: TGTGCCAGCAGTGGACGGACAGGCAGCTCCTACGAGCAGTACTTC.

This clonotype was picked up one time. The V and J genes are TRBV20-1 and TRBJ2-3; the D gene is possibly TRBD2 (5 bases). V shed 0 bases and J shed 0 bases, with 13 bases lying between them. The CDR3 contains 16 residues. Germline lookup yields CDR1 DFQATT and CDR2 SNEGSKA (reference sequence). CDR3 coding DNA: TGCAGTGCTAGAGATGTTACGGGGTTGAGCACAGATACGCAGTATTTT. This translates into CSARDVTGLSTDTQYF.

This clonotype was observed a single time. The rearrangement joins TRBV2 to TRBJ1-5, with 8 nucleotides matching TRBD1. The CDR3 is made up of 15 amino acids. J was trimmed by 2 bases and V by 5 bases; bases with no gene match: 5. CDR1 and CDR2 from the germline V gene are SNHLY and FYNNEI. The chain's CDR3 is CASSSQGQGNQPQHF. For the CDR3, the DNA is TGTGCCAGCAGTTCACAGGGACAGGGCAATCAGCCCCAGCATTTT.

The gene calls are TRBV20-1 and TRBJ2-3; D is uncertain. CDR3 size: 16 residues. Trimming removed 3 bases at V and 0 bases at J, with 16 bases between. Germline V gene data show CDR1 as DFQATT and CDR2 as SNEGSKA (reference sequence). DNA for the CDR3: TGCAGTGCTAGTCTCCCTCAGCAGCGTAGCACAGATACGCAGTATTTT. It yields the protein CSASLPQQRSTDTQYF.

This chain uses TRBV12-3 or TRBV12-4 with TRBJ1-2; no clear D. This CDR3 has 12 residues. Trimming removed 3 bases at V and 5 bases at J, with 7 bases between. As DNA, the CDR3 is TGTGCCAGCAGTTTCTCGTTTTATGGCTACACCTTC. The encoded protein is CASSFSFYGYTF.

This clonotype was counted a single time. The chain employs TRBV10-3 and TRBJ2-7; 9 nucleotides line up with TRBD1. The length of the CDR3 is 15 residues. Germline V CDR1 and CDR2: ENHRY, SYGVKD. With V trimmed by 3 bases and J by 3 bases, 6 bases remained unmatched. The CDR3 DNA sequence: TGTGCCATCAGTGATCGGGGGGACAGGGTCTACGAGCAGTACTTC. This translates into CAISDRGDRVYEQYF.

This clonotype was recorded a few times. The chain combines TRBV20-1 with TRBJ1-1, with a weak D call TRBD1 (6 bases). The ends were cut back, 3 bases at V and 4 bases at J, with 18 bases in the middle. Germline V gene data show CDR1 as DFQATT and CDR2 as SNEGSKA (reference sequence). There are 15 residues in the CDR3. The CDR3, as DNA: TGCAGTGCTAGCCGTACCTTTAGGGGGGGCACTGAAGCTTTCTTT. It codes for CSASRTFRGGTEAFF.

The V call is TRBV30, the J call TRBJ2-7; 11 bases fit TRBD1. The CDR3 is 13 amino acids. Germline lookup yields CDR1 GTSNPN and CDR2 SVGIG (reference sequence). J lost 6 bases, V lost 5 bases, and 6 bases had no gene match. CDR3: CAWHAGQGGEQYF. DNA for the CDR3: TGTGCCTGGCATGCGGGACAGGGGGGCGAGCAGTACTTC.

The chain has TRBV9 and TRBJ1-3; TRBD1 aligns across 10 bases. There are 20 residues in the CDR3. J was trimmed by 4 bases and V by 4 bases; bases with no gene match: 20. Per germline, CDR1 SGDLS and CDR2 YYNGEE. CDR3 nucleotide sequence: TGTGCCAGCAGCTTATGGCCCCGGGACAGGGGTCATATGCGCGGAAACACCATATATTTT. Translating it yields CASSLWPRDRGHMRGNTIYF.

This clonotype was detected a few times. The chain joins TRBV2 to TRBJ1-2; D remains unclear. Germline V gene data show CDR1 as SNHLY and CDR2 as FYNNEI. The CDR3 has 16 amino acids. The V end lost 7 bases, the J end lost 4 bases, and 22 bases lay between the germline ends. The DNA of the CDR3 is TGTGCCAGCAAACCCCAATACGTGACTGAGGGCTATGGCTACACCTTC. It is translated as CASKPQYVTEGYGYTF.

This chain uses TRBV19 with TRBJ2-5, with TRBD1 matching over 7 bases. With 4 bases clipped from V and 1 base from J, the junction kept 6 bases outside the gene matches. Germline V gene sequence: CDR1 LNHDA, CDR2 SQIVND (reference sequence). This CDR3 spans 15 amino acids. CDR3 sequence reads: CASSTRTGLQETQYF. Written as DNA, the CDR3 is TGTGCCAGTAGTACCCGGACAGGCCTCCAAGAGACCCAGTACTTC.